Listed below are T cell receptor beta chains from one sample, sequenced in a study of T cells after yellow fever vaccination. TCRdb processed the 5' RACE reads anew with MiXCR; each CDR3 protein has one entry. The sample carries some 350,000 distinct CDR3 sequences, approximately 10% recorded once. The starting material was PBMCs, obtained on the day of the first yellow fever vaccination. The receptors were sampled from a man aged 18 to 35 who received the YFV17D yellow fever vaccine. Both conserved end residues are part of each CDR3. The D gene is left open where the match is weak. A clone size is listed for some rows: how often the clone was seen (once, few, many), or a class if it is expanded.

size: few; D: NA; J: TRBJ1-6; V: TRBV20-1; DNA: TGCAGCGCCGGAGGGAGCACCTATAATTCACCCCTCCACTTT; CDR3: CSAGGSTYNSPLHF
size: few; D: NA; J: TRBJ1-1; V: TRBV9; DNA: TGTGCCAGCAGCGTCAGTATAACGGGGAACACTGAAGCTTTCTTT; CDR3: CASSVSITGNTEAFF
size: few; D: NA; J: TRBJ1-4; V: TRBV28; DNA: TGTGCCAGCAGTTTGGGCGGGTTGGGCAAACTGTTTTTT; CDR3: CASSLGGLGKLFF
size: few; D: TRBD2; J: TRBJ2-5; V: TRBV3-1; DNA: TGTGCCAGCAGCCAAGCGACTAGCGGGGGGACCCAAGAGACCCAGTACTTC; CDR3: CASSQATSGGTQETQYF
size: NA; D: TRBD1; J: TRBJ1-2; V: TRBV7-9; DNA: TGTGCCAGCAGCCCAGGACAGGGACAAGACGGCTACACCTTC; CDR3: CASSPGQGQDGYTF
size: many; D: TRBD2; J: TRBJ2-5; V: TRBV20-1; DNA: TGCAGTGCTCCCCCACTAGCGGGGGGGCGTAGAGAGACCCAGTACTTC; CDR3: CSAPPLAGGRRETQYF
size: NA; D: NA; J: TRBJ2-3; V: TRBV6-1; DNA: TGTGCCAGCAGGCAGGGGAGGGTGCAGTATTTT; CDR3: CASRQGRVQYF
size: few; D: NA; J: TRBJ2-7; V: TRBV3-1; DNA: TGTGCCAGCAGCCGGACTCTTGGGGACGAGCAGTACTTC; CDR3: CASSRTLGDEQYF
size: few; D: TRBD2; J: TRBJ2-2; V: TRBV18; DNA: TGTGCCAGCTCACCACCTTCAGCGGGGGGGTTGAACACCGGGGAGCTGTTTTTT; CDR3: CASSPPSAGGLNTGELFF
size: many; D: NA; J: TRBJ1-3; V: TRBV5-1; DNA: TGCGCCAGCAGCTTGGTCCGGATTGGAAACACCATATATTTT; CDR3: CASSLVRIGNTIYF
size: few; D: NA; J: TRBJ1-5; V: TRBV24-1; DNA: TGTGCCACCAGTGTCACTCAGGGTCAGCCCCAGCATTTT; CDR3: CATSVTQGQPQHF
size: few; D: TRBD2; J: TRBJ2-5; V: TRBV10-3; DNA: TGTGCCATCAGTGGGTCGAGCGGGGGGCCAGAGACCCAGTACTTC; CDR3: CAISGSSGGPETQYF
size: NA; D: TRBD2; J: TRBJ2-1; V: TRBV7-2; DNA: TGTGCCAGCAGGGGGCTAGCGGGGGTATACAATGAGCAGTTCTTC; CDR3: CASRGLAGVYNEQFF
size: NA; D: NA; J: TRBJ2-1; V: TRBV5-1; DNA: TGCGCCAGCAGCCAGAGGGCAAGCAACAATGAGCAGTTCTTC; CDR3: CASSQRASNNEQFF
size: NA; D: NA; J: TRBJ2-5; V: TRBV12-3/TRBV12-4; DNA: TGTGCCAGCAGTTTCGGGGGGCACGAGACCCAGTACTTC; CDR3: CASSFGGHETQYF
size: NA; D: TRBD1; J: TRBJ1-4; V: TRBV7-2; DNA: TGTGCCAGCAGTACCGGGACAGGGTTTGAAAAACTGTTTTTT; CDR3: CASSTGTGFEKLFF
size: few; D: NA; J: TRBJ2-7; V: TRBV14; DNA: TGTGCCAGCAGCTCATTCCGGGCGCCACGCTACGAGCAGTACTTC; CDR3: CASSSFRAPRYEQYF
size: few; D: TRBD2; J: TRBJ2-3; V: TRBV5-4; DNA: TGTGCCACCTCCCGGGGGGGCCCTGATACGCAGTATTTT; CDR3: CATSRGGPDTQYF
size: few; D: NA; J: TRBJ2-1; V: TRBV24-1; DNA: TGTGCCACCAGTGGGAGGGGAAATGAGCAGTTCTTC; CDR3: CATSGRGNEQFF
size: few; D: TRBD1; J: TRBJ1-3; V: TRBV7-9; DNA: TGTGCCAGCAGCCTCCAGGGGGCGCTGGCTGGAAACACCATATATTTT; CDR3: CASSLQGALAGNTIYF
size: few; D: TRBD2; J: TRBJ2-2; V: TRBV7-9; DNA: TGTGCCAGCAGCCAAGGACTAGCAGCAACGAACACCGGGGAGCTGTTTTTT; CDR3: CASSQGLAATNTGELFF
size: NA; D: TRBD2; J: TRBJ2-3; V: TRBV27; DNA: TGTGCCAGCAAAATACGGAGGACTAGCGAGGATACGCAGTATTTT; CDR3: CASKIRRTSEDTQYF
size: NA; D: NA; J: TRBJ1-1; V: TRBV11-2; DNA: TGTGCCAGCAGCCCCCATAGTGTATCGAACACTGAAGCTTTCTTT; CDR3: CASSPHSVSNTEAFF
size: NA; D: TRBD2; J: TRBJ2-3; V: TRBV28; DNA: TGTGCCAGCAGCCATCCTAGCGGGGTAGCAGATACGCAGTATTTT; CDR3: CASSHPSGVADTQYF
size: NA; D: NA; J: TRBJ1-4; V: TRBV4-3; DNA: TGCGCCAGCAGCCAAGAAGTCCGGACTAATGAAAAACTGTTTTTT; CDR3: CASSQEVRTNEKLFF
size: NA; D: TRBD1; J: TRBJ2-1; V: TRBV28; DNA: TGTGCCAGCAGTTTATCGGGACAGGGGCAGAATGAGCAGTTCTTC; CDR3: CASSLSGQGQNEQFF
size: few; D: TRBD2; J: TRBJ2-3; V: TRBV7-2; DNA: TGTGCCAGCAGCCCTTCTTCGCGGGGGGGCTTGCAGTATTTT; CDR3: CASSPSSRGGLQYF
size: few; D: NA; J: TRBJ2-2; V: TRBV20-1; DNA: TGCAGTGCAAGCCCCCCAAACGTCCCCGGGGAGCTGTTTTTT; CDR3: CSASPPNVPGELFF
size: NA; D: NA; J: TRBJ1-6; V: TRBV18; DNA: TGTGCCAGCTCACCTCAGGGACGATGGGATTCACCCCTCCACTTT; CDR3: CASSPQGRWDSPLHF
size: few; D: TRBD2; J: TRBJ2-1; V: TRBV7-3; DNA: TGTGCCAGCAGCAAGACTAGCGGGGGGGCCTCGGAGCAGTTCTTC; CDR3: CASSKTSGGASEQFF
size: many; D: NA; J: TRBJ2-2; V: TRBV12-3/TRBV12-4; DNA: TGTGCCAGCAGCCGTAGGGGACTGAACACCGGGGAGCTGTTTTTT; CDR3: CASSRRGLNTGELFF
size: few; D: NA; J: TRBJ2-7; V: TRBV11-2; DNA: TGTGCCAGCAGCCCCGGACAGCTCTCCTACGAGCAGTACTTC; CDR3: CASSPGQLSYEQYF
size: few; D: TRBD2; J: TRBJ2-5; V: TRBV18; DNA: TGTGCCAGCTCAAGGGGGACTAGCGGGTCCTCAGAAGAGACCCAGTACTTC; CDR3: CASSRGTSGSSEETQYF
size: few; D: NA; J: TRBJ2-1; V: TRBV12-3/TRBV12-4; DNA: TGTGCCAGCAGTCCCAGCAGAGGGGGTTTCTACAATGAGCAGTTCTTC; CDR3: CASSPSRGGFYNEQFF
size: NA; D: NA; J: TRBJ1-5; V: TRBV19; DNA: TGTGCCAGTAGTGGCAGGCTCAAGGGGCAGCCCCAGCATTTT; CDR3: CASSGRLKGQPQHF
size: NA; D: NA; J: TRBJ1-4; V: TRBV6-1; DNA: TGTGCCAGCAACTCCCGTAGGCCAACTAATGAAAAACTGTTTTTT; CDR3: CASNSRRPTNEKLFF
size: NA; D: TRBD1; J: TRBJ2-3; V: TRBV4-2; DNA: TGTGCCAGCAGCCGCGGGACAGGGGACACAGATACGCAGTATTTT; CDR3: CASSRGTGDTDTQYF
size: NA; D: NA; J: TRBJ2-6; V: TRBV7-9; DNA: TGTGCCAGCAGCTCCCTCACAGGGCCTGGGGCCAACGTCCTGACTTTC; CDR3: CASSSLTGPGANVLTF
size: many; D: NA; J: TRBJ2-7; V: TRBV7-2; DNA: TGTGCCAGCAGCTTGATGGGGAATGGGGAGCAGTACTTC; CDR3: CASSLMGNGEQYF
size: many; D: NA; J: TRBJ2-5; V: TRBV12-3/TRBV12-4; DNA: TGTGCCAGCAGCACTATGGAGACCCAGTACTTC; CDR3: CASSTMETQYF